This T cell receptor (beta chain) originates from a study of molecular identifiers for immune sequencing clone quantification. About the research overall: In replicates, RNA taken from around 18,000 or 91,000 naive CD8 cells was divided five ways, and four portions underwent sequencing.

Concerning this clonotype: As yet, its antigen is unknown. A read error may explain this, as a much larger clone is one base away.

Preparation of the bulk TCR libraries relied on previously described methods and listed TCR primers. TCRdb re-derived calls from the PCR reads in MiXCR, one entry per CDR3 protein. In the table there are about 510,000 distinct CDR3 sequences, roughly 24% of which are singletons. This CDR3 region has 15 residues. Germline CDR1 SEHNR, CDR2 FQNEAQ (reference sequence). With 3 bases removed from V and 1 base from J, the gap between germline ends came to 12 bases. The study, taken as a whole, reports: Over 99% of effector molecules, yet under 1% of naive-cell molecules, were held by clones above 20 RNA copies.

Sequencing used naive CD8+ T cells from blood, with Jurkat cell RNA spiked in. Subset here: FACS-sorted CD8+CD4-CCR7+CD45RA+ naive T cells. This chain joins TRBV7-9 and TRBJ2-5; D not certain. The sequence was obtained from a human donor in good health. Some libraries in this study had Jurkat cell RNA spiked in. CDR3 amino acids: CASSFGDSSQETQYF. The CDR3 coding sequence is TGTGCCAGCAGCTTCGGCGACTCTTCCCAAGAGACCCAGTACTTC. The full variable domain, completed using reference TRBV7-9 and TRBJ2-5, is DTGVSQNPRHKITKRGQNVTFRCDPISEHNRLYWYRQTLGQGPEFLTYFQNEAQLEKSRLLSDRFSAERPKGSFSTLEIQRTEQGDSAMYLCASSFGDSSQETQYFGPGTRLLVL.